Given below is one TCR beta chain in context. What it recognizes is unknown. The CDR3 is 13 amino acids. Germline values: CDR1 SNHLY, CDR2 FYNNEI. V shed 9 bases and J shed 4 bases, with 13 bases lying between them. 60 Vbeta and 13 Jbeta primers were used in PCR. The repertoire was sequenced with immunoSEQ multiplex PCR; TCRdb's copy has only in-frame clones and lacks some. Altogether approximately 100,000 clones are present, roughly three quarters being singletons, with the ten largest covering roughly an eighth. The data are from a study of cytomegalovirus exposure and HLA in healthy donors. Study-wide results and caveats: On later analysis, the bulk of CMV-associated TCR beta chains appeared to be HLA-restricted.

The sequenced material came from PBMCs. V is TRBV2 and J is TRBJ1-3; D uncertain. This receptor was identified in a woman between 40 and 50 years old in good health and CMV-seropositive. The CDR3 is CASREREGNTIYF. The CDR3 coding sequence is TGTGCCAGTAGGGAACGGGAGGGAAACACCATATATTTT. Combining the CDR3 with reference TRBV2 and TRBJ1-3 gives the whole variable domain EPEVTQTPSHQVTQMGQEVILRCVPISNHLYFYWYRQILGQKVEFLVSFYNNEISEKSEIFDDQFSVERPDGSNFTLKIRSTKLEDSAMYFCASREREGNTIYFGEGSWLTVV.